The entry that follows covers one T cell receptor beta chain sequence. This sample was included in a study of blood T cell repertoires in COVID-19. Study information: T cells, B-cell-depleted T cells, or PBMCs provided the cDNA or gDNA that served as material.

In the study's own analysis: The assay estimated nucleated cells by amplifying reference gene primers. Only in-frame clones appear in the TCRdb table, and some are missing; sequencing was by immunoSEQ multiplex PCR. V and J calls and clone size follow that table, whereas D and trimming were derived from the DNA. The sample carries approximately 54,000 clones, more than 90% recorded once. Trimming took off 0 bases at V and 0 bases at J, with 11 bases between the two ends. The CDR3 is made up of 16 amino acids. Germline CDR1 MNHEY, CDR2 SVGAGI. This sequence joins TRBV6-5 and TRBJ1-1; tentatively, D is TRBD1 (5 bases). This TCR was recovered from a man aged 50 or older with acute or convalescent COVID-19. The sequencing sample was made of peripheral blood. The CDR3 is CASSYSPGVMNTEAFF. The CDR3 DNA reads as TGTGCCAGCAGTTACTCGCCGGGGGTTATGAACACTGAAGCTTTCTTT.